In its sample, the clone carrying this T cell receptor (beta chain) was seen a few times. Its antigen is undetermined. These data originate in a study of read filtering for tumor transcriptome and immune sequencing. Whole-study context: TCR-mapped reads were about 4.05 to 10.27 million with IR-seq versus roughly 85 to 1,400 with RNA-seq. The study's findings and limits: Correlation between methods rose after single-read clonotypes were removed.

V lost 5 bases and J lost 3, with 8 bases in between. The CDR3 sequence is 13 residues long. Sampling of bone marrow took place during active disease in every patient. This library used around 0.4 ug RNA and molecular barcoded adaptors spanning alpha/delta and beta/gamma chains. TCRdb re-called the reads with MiXCR, one entry per CDR3 protein. The repertoire includes tens of thousands of distinct CDR3 sequences, around 13% of them detected once, and 45% sits in the top ten. The sequencing input was a population of CD138-negative cells sorted from bone marrow. This chain connects TRBV12-3 or TRBV12-4 to TRBJ1-3; D gene unclear. This clonotype was obtained from a donor aged 40 or over with multiple myeloma. The DNA for the CDR3 is TGTGCCAGCAGTCTATGGGGTGGAAACACCATATATTTT. Protein sequence: CASSLWGGNTIYF.